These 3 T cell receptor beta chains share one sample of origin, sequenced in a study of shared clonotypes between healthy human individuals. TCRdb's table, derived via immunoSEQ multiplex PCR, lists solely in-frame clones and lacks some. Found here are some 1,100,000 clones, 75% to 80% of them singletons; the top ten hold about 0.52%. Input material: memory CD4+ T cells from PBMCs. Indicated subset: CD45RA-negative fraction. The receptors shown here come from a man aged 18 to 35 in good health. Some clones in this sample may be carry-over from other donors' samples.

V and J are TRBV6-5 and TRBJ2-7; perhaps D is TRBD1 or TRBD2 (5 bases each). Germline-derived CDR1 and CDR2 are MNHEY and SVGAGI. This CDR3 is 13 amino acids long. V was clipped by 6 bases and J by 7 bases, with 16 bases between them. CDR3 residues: CASRSTGTGEQYF. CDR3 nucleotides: TGTGCCAGCAGGTCGACCGGGACGGGTGAGCAGTACTTC.

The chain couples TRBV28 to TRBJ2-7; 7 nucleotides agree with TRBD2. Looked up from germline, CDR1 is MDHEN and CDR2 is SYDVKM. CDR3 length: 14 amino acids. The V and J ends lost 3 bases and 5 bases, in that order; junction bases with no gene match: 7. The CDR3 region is CASSLGGSLDEQYF. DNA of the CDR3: TGTGCCAGCAGTTTGGGCGGGAGCCTAGACGAGCAGTACTTC.

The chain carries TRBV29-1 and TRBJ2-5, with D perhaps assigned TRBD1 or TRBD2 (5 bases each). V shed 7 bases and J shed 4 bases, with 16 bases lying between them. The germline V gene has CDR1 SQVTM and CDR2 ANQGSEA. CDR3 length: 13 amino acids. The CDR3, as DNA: TGCAGCGCTACCGGGACCACAAGAGAGACCCAGTACTTC. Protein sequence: CSATGTTRETQYF.